This T cell receptor beta chain is drawn from a study of blood T cell repertoires in COVID-19. Study-level information: The United States, Italy and Spain provided the acute and convalescent COVID-19 samples.

V was clipped by 4 bases and J by 3 bases; unmatched bases: 7. Germline lookup yields CDR1 SGHDT and CDR2 YYEEEE. CDR3 length equals 14 residues. Sequencing used immunoSEQ multiplex PCR; TCRdb keeps in-frame clones, though not all of them. The table records roughly 77,000 clones, around four fifths of them present only once. The clonotype comes from a human donor in a cohort sampled during active COVID-19. The material sequenced was peripheral blood. This chain connects TRBV5-6 to TRBJ2-7; 7 positions match TRBD2. The CDR3 region is CASSRLGGSYEQYF. CDR3 nucleotides: TGTGCCAGCAGCCGCCTCGGCGGGAGCTACGAGCAGTACTTC.